This TCR beta chain was recovered during a study of blood T cell repertoires in COVID-19. The data were produced by immunoSEQ multiplex PCR, yet TCRdb's version contains in-frame clones alone and is incomplete. The sample includes 150,000 to 200,000 clones, 75% to 80% of them seen just once. Trimming took off 4 bases at V and 1 base at J, with 7 bases between the two ends. The CDR3 length is 13 residues. Per the germline V gene, CDR1 is MNHEY and CDR2 is SVGEGT. This receptor was obtained from a woman aged 50 to 60 with active or convalescent COVID-19. The material sequenced was peripheral blood. V and J are TRBV6-2 or TRBV6-3 and TRBJ2-5; no firm D call. The CDR3 loop reads CASSLGRQETQYF. CDR3 DNA sequence: TGTGCCAGCAGTTTGGGCCGCCAAGAGACCCAGTACTTC.